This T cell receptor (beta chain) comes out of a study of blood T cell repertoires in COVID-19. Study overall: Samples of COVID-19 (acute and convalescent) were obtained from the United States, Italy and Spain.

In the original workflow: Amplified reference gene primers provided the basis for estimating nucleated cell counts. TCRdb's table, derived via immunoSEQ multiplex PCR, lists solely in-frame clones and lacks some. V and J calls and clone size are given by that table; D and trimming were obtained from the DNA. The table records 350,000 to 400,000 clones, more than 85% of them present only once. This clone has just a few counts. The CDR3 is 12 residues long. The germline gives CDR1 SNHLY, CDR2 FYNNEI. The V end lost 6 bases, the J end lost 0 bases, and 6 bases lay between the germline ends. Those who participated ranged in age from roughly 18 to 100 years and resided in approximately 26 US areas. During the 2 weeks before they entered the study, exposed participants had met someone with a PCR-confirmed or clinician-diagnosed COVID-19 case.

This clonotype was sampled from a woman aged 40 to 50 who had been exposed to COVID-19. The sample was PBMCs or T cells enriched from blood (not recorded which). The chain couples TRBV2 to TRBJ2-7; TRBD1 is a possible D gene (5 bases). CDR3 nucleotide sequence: TGTGCCAGCAGGGACAACTCCTACGAGCAGTACTTC. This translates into CASRDNSYEQYF. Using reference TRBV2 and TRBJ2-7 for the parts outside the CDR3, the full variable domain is EPEVTQTPSHQVTQMGQEVILRCVPISNHLYFYWYRQILGQKVEFLVSFYNNEISEKSEIFDDQFSVERPDGSNFTLKIRSTKLEDSAMYFCASRDNSYEQYFGPGTRLTVT.